This is a list of T cell receptor beta chains from one sample in a study of vaccination and CD4 T cells after COVID-19. Antigens of these TCRs are unknown. TCRdb used MiXCR to reprocess the PCR reads, holding one entry per CDR3 protein. Of tens of thousands of distinct CDR3 sequences in the sample, roughly 36% were seen once. Sequencing was performed on CD4+ T cells from blood, cultured in vitro, taken about 7 months after SARS-CoV-2 vaccination. These receptors all stem from a human donor who had recovered from COVID-19. Both conserved end residues are part of each CDR3. Fields, in order: CDR3 DNA, CDR3 protein, clone size, D gene, J gene, V gene. A D gene is named only where the DNA matches it firmly. Clone size is stated in some rows and not others, as once, few, many or a class when expanded.

TGTGCCAGCAGTTTTAATCGGGGGGCGTCACCCCTCCACTTT,CASSFNRGASPLHF,NA,NA,TRBJ1-6,TRBV28
TGCAGTGCTAGAGTCGGGGCGGGAGTAGGGGAGCAGTACTTC,CSARVGAGVGEQYF,few,TRBD2,TRBJ2-7,TRBV20-1
TGTGCCAGCAGTGATCGACAGGCCCAAGAGACCCAGTACTTC,CASSDRQAQETQYF,NA,NA,TRBJ2-5,TRBV2
TGTGCCAGCAGTCGAACAGGGGGCTCTGGAAACACCATATATTTT,CASSRTGGSGNTIYF,NA,TRBD1,TRBJ1-3,TRBV6-1
TGTGCCAGCAGGTCTCTAGCCGGGACAGCTAACAATGAGCAGTTCTTC,CASRSLAGTANNEQFF,NA,TRBD1,TRBJ2-1,TRBV27
TGCAGTGCTAGACTAGCGGATAGCACAGATACGCAGTATTTT,CSARLADSTDTQYF,NA,TRBD2,TRBJ2-3,TRBV20-1
TGCGCCAGCAGCAGGACTAGCGGGTTGGAGACCCAGTACTTC,CASSRTSGLETQYF,NA,TRBD2,TRBJ2-5,TRBV5-1
TGTGCCAGCAGCTTTGGGCTCCTAGCAAACACCATATATTTT,CASSFGLLANTIYF,few,NA,TRBJ1-3,TRBV7-9
TGCAGTGCGGCCAAATCGGGACTAGCGGATCATAGCTCCTACAATGAGCAGTTCTTC,CSAAKSGLADHSSYNEQFF,NA,TRBD2,TRBJ2-1,TRBV20-1
TGTGCCAGCAGCAGGACTAGCGGAGAACCTAATGAGCAGTTCTTC,CASSRTSGEPNEQFF,NA,TRBD2,TRBJ2-1,TRBV6-2/TRBV6-3
TGTGCCAGCAGTCAGGGACTAGCGGGGGCAGAGACCCAGTACTTC,CASSQGLAGAETQYF,few,TRBD2,TRBJ2-5,TRBV28
TGTGCCAGCATCACACAGGGGGGGGATCAGCCCCAGCATTTT,CASITQGGDQPQHF,NA,TRBD1,TRBJ1-5,TRBV28
TGTGCCAGCAGATATGCAGGGGCTAACTATGGCTACACCTTC,CASRYAGANYGYTF,NA,NA,TRBJ1-2,TRBV7-9
TGTGCCAGCAGGTACGGCGGGAAGGGGACCCAGTACTTC,CASRYGGKGTQYF,NA,NA,TRBJ2-5,TRBV5-6
TGTGCACCCAAAGACGCTGGCGCAGATACGCAGTATTTT,CAPKDAGADTQYF,NA,NA,TRBJ2-3,TRBV20-1
TGTGCCAGCAGCTTAGGACTAGCTATATCCACAGATACGCAGTATTTT,CASSLGLAISTDTQYF,NA,TRBD2,TRBJ2-3,TRBV7-3
TGTGCCAGCAGCTTACAGGGGTATGGCTACACCTTC,CASSLQGYGYTF,few,TRBD1,TRBJ1-2,TRBV28
TGTGCCAGCAGCTTGGATAATACAAACACCGGGGAGCTGTTTTTT,CASSLDNTNTGELFF,NA,NA,TRBJ2-2,TRBV5-4
TGCAGTGCTAAGGGGAGTAACACAGATACGCAGTATTTT,CSAKGSNTDTQYF,NA,NA,TRBJ2-3,TRBV20-1